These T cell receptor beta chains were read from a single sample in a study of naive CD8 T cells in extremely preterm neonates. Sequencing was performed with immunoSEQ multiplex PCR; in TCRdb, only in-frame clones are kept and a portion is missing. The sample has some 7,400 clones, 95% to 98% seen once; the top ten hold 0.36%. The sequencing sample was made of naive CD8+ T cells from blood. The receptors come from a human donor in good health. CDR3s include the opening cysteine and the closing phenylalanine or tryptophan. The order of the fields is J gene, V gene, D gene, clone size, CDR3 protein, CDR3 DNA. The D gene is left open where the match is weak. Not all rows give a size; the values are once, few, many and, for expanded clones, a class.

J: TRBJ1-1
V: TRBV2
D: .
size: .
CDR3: CASSLVGGGGRGTEAFF
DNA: TGTGCCAGCAGTTTGGTAGGTGGCGGCGGTAGAGGCACTGAAGCTTTCTTT

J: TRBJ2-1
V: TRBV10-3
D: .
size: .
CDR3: CAISAGRGGSYNEQFF
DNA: TGTGCCATCAGTGCTGGTAGGGGGGGCTCCTACAATGAGCAGTTCTTC

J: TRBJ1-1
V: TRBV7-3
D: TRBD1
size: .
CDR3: CASSPGPTGGNTEAFF
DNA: TGTGCCAGCAGCCCGGGACCCACAGGGGGGAACACTGAAGCTTTCTTT

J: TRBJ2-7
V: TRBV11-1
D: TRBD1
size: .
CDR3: CASSLAYRGPYEQYF
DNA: TGTGCCAGCAGCTTAGCATACAGGGGCCCCTACGAGCAGTACTTC

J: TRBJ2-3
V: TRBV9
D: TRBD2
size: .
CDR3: CASSPRLAGTSTDTQYF
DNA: TGTGCCAGCAGCCCCCGACTAGCGGGCACTAGCACAGATACGCAGTATTTT

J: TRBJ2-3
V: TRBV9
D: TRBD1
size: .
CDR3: CASSVGQGVTTDTQYF
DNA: TGTGCCAGCAGCGTAGGACAGGGGGTTACCACAGATACGCAGTATTTT

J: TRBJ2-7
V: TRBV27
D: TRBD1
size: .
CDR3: CATTPTGGRYEQYF
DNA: TGTGCCACCACACCGACAGGGGGCCGCTACGAGCAGTACTTC

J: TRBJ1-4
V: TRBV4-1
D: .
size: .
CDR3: CASSQEYGGVGTNEKLFF
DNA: TGCGCCAGCAGCCAAGAGTATGGGGGGGTGGGAACTAATGAAAAACTGTTTTTT

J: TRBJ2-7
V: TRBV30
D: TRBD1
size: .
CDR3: CAWSRGQGGYEQYF
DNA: TGTGCCTGGAGTCGGGGACAGGGCGGCTACGAGCAGTACTTC

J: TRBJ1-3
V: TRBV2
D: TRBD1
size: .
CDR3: CASRMVDRLLSSGNTIYF
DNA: TGTGCCAGCAGGATGGTGGACAGGCTGCTAAGCTCTGGAAACACCATATATTTT

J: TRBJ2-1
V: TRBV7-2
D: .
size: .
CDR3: CASSWKPGSEQFF
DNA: TGTGCCAGCAGCTGGAAACCGGGGAGTGAGCAGTTCTTC

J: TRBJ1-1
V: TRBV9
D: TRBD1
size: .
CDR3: CASSGTGLNTEAFF
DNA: TGTGCCAGCAGCGGGACAGGTCTGAACACTGAAGCTTTCTTT

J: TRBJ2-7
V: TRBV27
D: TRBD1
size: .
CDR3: CASSSTAQGASLYEQYF
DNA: TGTGCCAGCAGTTCGACCGCACAGGGGGCGTCCCTCTACGAGCAGTACTTC

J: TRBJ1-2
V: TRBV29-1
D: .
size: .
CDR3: CSVEEQIRNYGYTF
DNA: TGCAGCGTTGAAGAACAGATCCGGAACTATGGCTACACCTTC

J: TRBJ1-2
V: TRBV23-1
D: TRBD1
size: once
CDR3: CASSQLPTGKIYGYTF
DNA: TGCGCCAGCAGTCAACTACCGACAGGGAAAATCTATGGCTACACCTTC

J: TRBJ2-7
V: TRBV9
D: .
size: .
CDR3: CASSVEGLTPGEQYF
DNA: TGTGCCAGCAGCGTAGAGGGACTTACTCCGGGGGAGCAGTACTTC

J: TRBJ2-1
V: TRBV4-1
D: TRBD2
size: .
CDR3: CASSQVSLAGGRDEQFF
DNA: TGCGCCAGCAGCCAAGTGTCACTAGCGGGGGGGCGGGATGAGCAGTTCTTC

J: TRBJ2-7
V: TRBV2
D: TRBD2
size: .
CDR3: CASSASGGASYEQYF
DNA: TGTGCCAGCAGTGCTAGCGGGGGGGCCTCCTACGAGCAGTACTTC

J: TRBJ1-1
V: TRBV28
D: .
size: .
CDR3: CASSLEAGDMNTEAFF
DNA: TGTGCCAGCAGTTTAGAGGCAGGGGACATGAACACTGAAGCTTTCTTT

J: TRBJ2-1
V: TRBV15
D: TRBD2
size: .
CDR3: CATSGGTSGNSYNEQFF
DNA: TGTGCCACCAGCGGTGGGACTAGCGGGAACTCCTACAATGAGCAGTTCTTC

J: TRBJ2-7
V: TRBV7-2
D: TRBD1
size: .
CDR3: CASSSGTAKYEQYF
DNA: TGTGCCAGCAGCTCCGGGACAGCGAAATACGAGCAGTACTTC

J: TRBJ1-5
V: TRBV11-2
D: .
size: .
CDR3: CASSLALGHHQPQHF
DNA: TGTGCCAGCAGCTTAGCTTTAGGACACCATCAGCCCCAGCATTTT

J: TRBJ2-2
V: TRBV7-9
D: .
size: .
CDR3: CASSLVYADTGELFF
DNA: TGTGCCAGCAGCTTAGTATACGCGGACACCGGGGAGCTGTTTTTT

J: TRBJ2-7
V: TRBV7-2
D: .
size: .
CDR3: CASSHAGATYEQYF
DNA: TGTGCCAGCAGCCATGCGGGGGCCACCTACGAGCAGTACTTC

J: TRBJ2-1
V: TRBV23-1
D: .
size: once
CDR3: CASSYPARRGLNEQFF
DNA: TGCGCCAGCAGTTATCCTGCTCGACGGGGTTTGAATGAGCAGTTCTTC

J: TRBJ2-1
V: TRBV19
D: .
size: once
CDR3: CASSITGNTYNEQFF
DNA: TGTGCCAGTAGTATTACAGGGAATACCTACAATGAGCAGTTCTTC

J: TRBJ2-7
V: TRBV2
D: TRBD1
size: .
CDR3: CASSLGTGLSEQYF
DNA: TGTGCCAGCAGCCTTGGGACAGGGCTTAGCGAGCAGTACTTC

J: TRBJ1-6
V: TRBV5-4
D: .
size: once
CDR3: CASSLDVAVYNSPLHF
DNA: TGTGCCAGCAGCTTGGATGTGGCCGTCTATAATTCACCCCTCCACTTT

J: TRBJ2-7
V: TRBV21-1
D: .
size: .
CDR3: CASSKERGRGGYCGESEQYF
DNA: TGTGCCAGCAGCAAAGAGCGGGGGCGGGGGGGCTATTGTGGGGAGAGCGAGCAGTACTTC

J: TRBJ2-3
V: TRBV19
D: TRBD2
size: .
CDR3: CASKGLADSTDTQYF
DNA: TGTGCCAGTAAAGGCCTAGCGGATAGCACAGATACGCAGTATTTT

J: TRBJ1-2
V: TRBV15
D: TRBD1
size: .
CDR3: CATSRLPGGADYGYTF
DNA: TGTGCCACCAGCAGACTTCCAGGGGGCGCCGACTATGGCTACACCTTC

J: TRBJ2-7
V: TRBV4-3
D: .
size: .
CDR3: CASSPEAFSVYEQYF
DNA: TGCGCCAGCAGCCCAGAGGCATTTTCCGTATACGAGCAGTACTTC

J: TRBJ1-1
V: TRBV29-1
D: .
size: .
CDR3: CSEYRAGNTEAFF
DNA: TGCAGCGAGTACAGGGCTGGAAACACTGAAGCTTTCTTT

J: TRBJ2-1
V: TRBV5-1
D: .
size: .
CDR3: CASSLGHPSYNEQFF
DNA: TGCGCCAGCAGCTTGGGACACCCTTCCTACAATGAGCAGTTCTTC

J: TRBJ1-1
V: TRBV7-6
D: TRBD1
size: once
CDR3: CASSLGTGNTEAFF
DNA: TGTGCCAGCAGCTTAGGGACAGGGAACACTGAAGCTTTCTTT

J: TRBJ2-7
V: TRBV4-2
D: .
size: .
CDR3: CASSQLSRDLLTYEQYF
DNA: TGTGCCAGCAGCCAACTGTCCCGCGATCTACTTACCTACGAGCAGTACTTC

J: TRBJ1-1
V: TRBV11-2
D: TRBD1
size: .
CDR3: CASSLEGQANTEAFF
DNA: TGTGCCAGCAGCTTAGAAGGACAGGCTAACACTGAAGCTTTCTTT

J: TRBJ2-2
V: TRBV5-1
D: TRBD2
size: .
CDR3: CASSMTSGGTGELFF
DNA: TGCGCCAGCAGCATGACTAGCGGGGGGACCGGGGAGCTGTTTTTT

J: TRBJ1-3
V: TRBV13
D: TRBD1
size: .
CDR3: CASSLRTGGSGNTIYF
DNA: TGTGCCAGCAGCCTACGGACAGGGGGATCTGGAAACACCATATATTTT

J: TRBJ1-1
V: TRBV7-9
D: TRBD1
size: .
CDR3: CASSSRQGANTEAFF
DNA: TGTGCCAGCAGCTCAAGACAGGGGGCAAACACTGAAGCTTTCTTT

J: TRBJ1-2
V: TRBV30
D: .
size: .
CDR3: CAWSPVGGIYGYTF
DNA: TGTGCCTGGAGCCCAGTGGGGGGAATCTATGGCTACACCTTC

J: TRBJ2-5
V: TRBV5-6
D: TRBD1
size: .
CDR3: CASSMGQGAKETQYF
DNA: TGTGCCAGCAGCATGGGACAGGGGGCGAAAGAGACCCAGTACTTC